This T cell receptor (beta chain) originates from a study of CD8 T cells in ankylosing spondylitis. Findings and limits, study-wide: Disease-linked clones reportedly concentrated significantly in matched ankylosing spondylitis synovial fluid.

A single record per CDR3 protein comes from TCRdb applying MiXCR to the 5' RACE reads. The table includes 30,000 to 45,000 distinct CDR3 sequences, over 5.5% detected once. This clonotype was observed at least ten times. Its matching antigen is unknown. Sequencing was carried out using blood, either unsorted or a sorted T cell fraction (not recorded which). This TCR came from a male donor with ankylosing spondylitis or in good health (not recorded which).

CDR3: CASSRTGKETQYF. The CDR3 DNA sequence: TGTGCCAGCAGCCGGACAGGGAAAGAGACCCAGTACTTC. The chain employs TRBV7-3 and TRBJ2-5; 8 bases align to TRBD1. Trimming at V came to 5 bases and at J to 3 bases, leaving 2 bases not matched to a gene. Germline values: CDR1 SGHTA, CDR2 FQGTGA. The CDR3 contains 13 residues.